Following are 30 T cell receptor beta chains from one sample sequenced in a study of blood T cell repertoires in COVID-19. The data were produced by immunoSEQ multiplex PCR, yet TCRdb's version contains in-frame clones alone and is incomplete. The table has 230,000 or so clones, more than 80% seen once. Sequences were obtained from peripheral blood. The receptors stem from a woman at least 80 years old with COVID-19, enrolled during active disease.

The CDR3 loop is CASSLAGGRTDTQYF. DNA for the CDR3: TGTGCCAGCAGCTTAGCGGGAGGGCGCACAGATACGCAGTATTTT. This sequence joins TRBV7-2 and TRBJ2-3; 7 nucleotides line up with TRBD2. The CDR3 has 15 amino acids. Germline V CDR1 and CDR2: SGHTA, FQGNSA. Trimming at V came to 0 bases and at J to 1 base, leaving 1 base not matched to a gene.

The chain uses TRBV11-2 and TRBJ1-1; 7 bases map to TRBD1. The ends lost 5 bases at V and 0 bases at J; junction bases unmatched: 9. The CDR3 has 16 residues. CDR1 and CDR2 (germline): SGHAT, FQNNGV. CDR3 protein: CASSPTGTGMNTEAFF. The CDR3 coding sequence is TGTGCCAGCAGCCCGACAGGGACTGGGATGAACACTGAAGCTTTCTTT.

The chain recombines TRBV13 with TRBJ2-1; 8 nucleotides match TRBD2. The CDR3 loop spans 18 amino acids. V trimming: 5 bases; J trimming: 8 bases; junction bases outside the gene matches: 20. The germline CDR1 and CDR2 sequences are PRHDT and FYEKMQ (reference sequence). CDR3: CASSIVGTSSMARDEQFF. The CDR3 DNA sequence: TGTGCCAGCAGCATCGTAGGGACTAGTAGCATGGCAAGGGATGAGCAGTTCTTC.

This clone was found a few times. The genes are TRBV5-1 and TRBJ2-7; 11 nucleotides align to TRBD1. The V gene's germline CDR1 is SGHRS and CDR2 YFSETQ. The ends lost 4 bases at V and 6 bases at J; junction bases unmatched: 6. This CDR3 has 14 residues. The CDR3 protein is CASSAGTGGLEQYF. CDR3 bases: TGCGCCAGCAGCGCCGGGACAGGGGGACTCGAGCAGTACTTC. Supplemented by reference TRBV5-1 and TRBJ2-7, the full variable domain reads KAGVTQTPRYLIKTRGQQVTLSCSPISGHRSVSWYQQTPGQGLQFLFEYFSETQRNKGNFPGRFSGRQFSNSRSEMNVSTLELGDSALYLCASSAGTGGLEQYFGPGTRLTVT.

The chain combines TRBV5-1 with TRBJ2-7; 8 bases match TRBD1. The germline V gene has CDR1 SGHRS and CDR2 YFSETQ. The CDR3 is 13 amino acids. Germline trimming cut 1 base from V and 6 bases from J; bases unmatched to any gene: 3. The DNA for the CDR3 is TGCGCCAGCAGCTTGATACAGGGGGGCGAGCAGTACTTC. It specifies CASSLIQGGEQYF.

This clone was observed a handful of times. V usage is TRBV19 and J usage is TRBJ2-3; D not resolved. The CDR3 is made up of 13 amino acids. Germline V lookup: CDR1 LNHDA, CDR2 SQIVND (reference sequence). The V end lost 5 bases, the J end lost 0 bases, and 6 bases lay between the germline ends. The CDR3 is CASSPQSTDTQYF. DNA of the CDR3: TGTGCCAGTAGTCCCCAGAGCACAGATACGCAGTATTTT.

This sequence joins TRBV27 and TRBJ2-6; D perhaps matches TRBD2 (6 bases). The germline V and J ends were trimmed by 3 bases and 5 bases, with 11 bases remaining between them. CDR3 length: 15 amino acids. CDR1 and CDR2 (germline): MNHEY, SMNVEV (reference sequence). CDR3 in amino acids: CASSFSGRWANVLTF. CDR3 coding DNA: TGTGCCAGCAGTTTCTCAGGGAGGTGGGCCAACGTCCTGACTTTC. The full variable domain, rest sourced from reference TRBV27 and TRBJ2-6, is EAQVTQNPRYLITVTGKKLTVTCSQNMNHEYMSWYRQDPGLGLRQIYYSMNVEVTDKGDVPEGYKVSRKEKRNFPLILESPSPNQTSLYFCASSFSGRWANVLTFGAGSRLTVL.

The chain recombines TRBV5-5 with TRBJ2-2; D is unclear. The V gene lost 4 bases and the J gene lost 0 bases, with 10 bases spanning the gap. Germline V gene data show CDR1 as SGHKS and CDR2 as YYEKEE (reference sequence). This CDR3 comprises 15 residues. CDR3 in DNA: TGTGCCAGCAGCCTCCTGAGTACGAACACCGGGGAGCTGTTTTTT. It codes for CASSLLSTNTGELFF.

This clone was observed a single time. The chain recombines TRBV5-1 with TRBJ1-1, with TRBD1 as a possible D gene (6 bases). The V gene lost 2 bases and the J gene lost 3 bases, with 11 bases spanning the gap. CDR3 length equals 14 residues. Germline V gene sequence: CDR1 SGHRS, CDR2 YFSETQ. The CDR3 DNA reads TGCGCCAGCAGCTTACAGGGAGCGTACACTGAAGCTTTCTTT. It is translated as CASSLQGAYTEAFF.

V usage is TRBV2 and J usage is TRBJ2-7; TRBD1 matches 7 bases. V gave up 0 bases and J gave up 5 bases; unmatched junction bases: 10. This CDR3 region has 16 residues. Germline V gene sequence: CDR1 SNHLY, CDR2 FYNNEI. CDR3 nucleotide sequence: TGTGCCAGCAGTGAAGCGCTTGGAGGCCAGGGGGACGAGCAGTACTTC. Translation gives CASSEALGGQGDEQYF.

This clone has only one observation. The rearrangement links TRBV7-9 to TRBJ1-2; 10 nucleotides align to TRBD1. V trimming: 7 bases; J trimming: 1 base; junction bases outside the gene matches: 9. This CDR3 has 16 residues. Germline CDR1 reads SEHNR; CDR2 reads FQNEAQ (reference sequence). Written as DNA, the CDR3 is TGTGCCAGCAAAAAAGACGGGACAGGGGATAACTATGGCTACACCTTC. This encodes CASKKDGTGDNYGYTF.

This clone occurred once. This chain connects TRBV27 to TRBJ1-1, with TRBD1 identical over 7 bases. The CDR3 consists of 15 residues. Germline trimming cut 4 bases from V and 4 bases from J; bases unmatched to any gene: 9. Germline V CDR1 and CDR2: MNHEY, SMNVEV (reference sequence). CDR3 amino acids: CASSSPTGRGTEAFF. CDR3 coding DNA: TGTGCCAGCAGTTCCCCGACAGGGAGAGGCACTGAAGCTTTCTTT.

The rearrangement links TRBV12-3 or TRBV12-4 to TRBJ1-2; D might be TRBD1 (6 bases). Trimming stripped 5 bases from V and 4 bases from J, with 11 bases between. This CDR3 region has 13 residues. The CDR3 is CASSGGGGYGYTF. The CDR3 region has the DNA TGTGCCAGCAGTGGGGGGGGCGGCTATGGCTACACCTTC.

The V gene is TRBV14, the J gene TRBJ2-2, with D uncertain. Deletions cut 6 bases from V and 1 base from J, with 12 bases between. The CDR3 has 15 residues. Germline loops: CDR1 SGHDN, CDR2 FVKESK. The CDR3 DNA follows: TGTGCCAGCAGGGCCGGGTTACGGAACACCGGGGAGCTGTTTTTT. Amino acids: CASRAGLRNTGELFF.

There are a few counts of this clone. V and J are TRBV6-1 and TRBJ2-7, with D uncertain. Trimming cost V 3 bases and J 13 bases, with 13 bases left between them. The CDR3 loop spans 11 amino acids. Germline CDR1 is MNHNS and CDR2 is SASEGT. The CDR3 DNA is TGTGCCAGCAGTGAGGTCCCCCCCTACTACTTC. This gives the protein CASSEVPPYYF.

This chain joins TRBV5-4 and TRBJ2-3; 10 nucleotides line up with TRBD2. Germline lookup yields CDR1 SGHNT and CDR2 YYREEE (reference sequence). Trimming cost V 4 bases and J 7 bases; bases outside gene matches: 9. The CDR3 extends over 15 amino acids. The CDR3 protein is CASSNPGTSVYTQYF. The CDR3 DNA reads as TGTGCCAGCAGCAATCCCGGGACTAGCGTTTATACGCAGTATTTT. The entire variable domain, with the rest obtained from reference TRBV5-4 and TRBJ2-3, is as follows: ETGVTQSPTHLIKTRGQQVTLRCSSQSGHNTVSWYQQALGQGPQFIFQYYREEENGRGNFPPRFSGLQFPNYSSELNVNALELDDSALYLCASSNPGTSVYTQYFGPGTRLTVL.

The chain is built from TRBV6-5 and TRBJ1-3; D remains ambiguous. CDR1 and CDR2 from the germline V gene are MNHEY and SVGAGI. The length of the CDR3 is 13 residues. V was shortened by 6 bases and J by 2 bases, with 8 bases between the two germline ends. This CDR3 reads CASSSNTGNTIYF. The CDR3 region has the DNA TGTGCCAGCAGCTCCAACACTGGAAACACCATATATTTT.

This sequence joins TRBV18 and TRBJ1-1, with TRBD1 as a possible D gene (5 bases). With 0 bases removed from V and 1 base from J, the gap between germline ends came to 9 bases. The CDR3 loop spans 15 amino acids. Germline V CDR1 and CDR2: KGHSH, LQKENI. Here the CDR3 reads CASSPPSGGNTEAFF. The CDR3 DNA reads TGTGCCAGCTCACCACCGTCGGGGGGGAACACTGAAGCTTTCTTT.

This chain joins TRBV19 and TRBJ1-5; 9 bases fit TRBD1. The CDR3 covers 16 residues. V shed 6 bases, J shed 0 bases, and the junction held 6 bases outside the gene matches. Germline-derived CDR1 and CDR2 are LNHDA and SQIVND (reference sequence). CDR3 amino acids: CASRTTGGNSNQPQHF. The CDR3 coding sequence is TGTGCCAGTAGAACGACAGGGGGGAATAGCAATCAGCCCCAGCATTTT.

The V call is TRBV14, the J call TRBJ1-4, with D perhaps TRBD1 (6 bases). The length of the CDR3 is 11 residues. The V end lost 1 base, the J end lost 13 bases, and 7 bases lay between the germline ends. Germline assignment: CDR1 SGHDN and CDR2 FVKESK. CDR3 sequence: CASSQGGGLFF. The CDR3, as DNA: TGTGCCAGCAGCCAAGGAGGGGGACTGTTTTTT.

The chain couples TRBV4-1 to TRBJ2-5; 8 nucleotides agree with TRBD2. V lost 1 base, J lost 4 bases, and 2 bases stayed unmatched. The CDR3 covers 14 residues. Germline values: CDR1 MGHRA, CDR2 YSYEKL. The DNA of the CDR3 is TGCGCCAGCAGCCAAGGGACTAGCCGAGAGACCCAGTACTTC. Translation gives CASSQGTSRETQYF.

This clone appeared once. The V gene is TRBV3-1 (or the pseudogene TRBV3-2), the J gene TRBJ1-2, with no clear D. CDR1 is LGHDT and CDR2 is YNNKEL in the germline V gene (reference sequence). Trimming left V 2 bases short and J 9 bases short, with 13 bases between. The CDR3 runs to 13 residues. CDR3 in DNA: TGTGCCAGCAGCCAACCCCTCAGGAGGAGCTACACCTTC. This translates into CASSQPLRRSYTF.

This chain's CDR3 is CASSFLSIVQGRNNEQFF. The CDR3 coding sequence is TGTGCCAGCAGCTTCCTCTCAATCGTGCAGGGCAGAAACAATGAGCAGTTCTTC. The chain is built from TRBV5-5 and TRBJ2-1; D might be TRBD1 (5 bases). Germline lookup yields CDR1 SGHKS and CDR2 YYEKEE (reference sequence). The CDR3 sequence is 18 residues long. V shed 2 bases and J shed 5 bases, with 23 bases lying between them.

The chain employs TRBV10-3 and TRBJ1-1; the D gene is possibly TRBD1 (6 bases). CDR1 and CDR2 from the germline V gene are ENHRY and SYGVKD. The V end was cut by 10 bases, the J end by 6 bases, with 21 bases between. The CDR3 totals 14 residues. The CDR3 here is CATSYGTTTSEAFF. The CDR3 DNA reads TGTGCCACATCCTATGGGACAACAACTTCTGAAGCTTTCTTT.

Regarding this clone: The same CDR3 arises from other DNA sequences in this sample as well. The chain carries TRBV7-2 and TRBJ1-3; a weak D match, TRBD1 (6 bases). This CDR3 has 14 amino acids. Trimming removed 4 bases at V and 2 bases at J, with 9 bases between. Germline CDR1 and CDR2: SGHTA and FQGNSA. CDR3 amino acids: CASSSGVAGNTIYF. CDR3 DNA sequence: TGTGCCAGCAGCTCAGGGGTAGCTGGAAACACCATATATTTT.

This chain joins TRBV6-4 and TRBJ2-1; 10 bases are a match to TRBD2. Losses at the gene ends were 3 bases for V and 5 bases for J; bases not matched to a gene: 7. CDR1 and CDR2 from the germline V gene are MRHNA and SNTAGT. The CDR3 runs 16 residues. CDR3 coding DNA: TGTGCCAGCAGTGAGCCACTAGCGGGAATTCACAATGAGCAGTTCTTC. Its translation: CASSEPLAGIHNEQFF.

The rearrangement uses TRBV5-1 and TRBJ1-1; perhaps TRBD1 as D (5 bases). Germline V gives CDR1 SGHRS, CDR2 YFSETQ. Trimming stripped 7 bases from V and 5 bases from J, with 15 bases between. The CDR3 totals 13 residues. The CDR3, as DNA: TGCGCCAGCCGACCTCCGGGGGGGACTGAAGCTTTCTTT. It is translated as CASRPPGGTEAFF.

The chain carries TRBV11-2 and TRBJ1-1, with TRBD1 matching 8 bases. CDR1 SGHAT and CDR2 FQNNGV come from the germline V gene. This CDR3 region has 14 residues. Trimming cost V 3 bases and J 6 bases; bases outside gene matches: 6. The CDR3: CASSLTGANAEAFF. The CDR3 region has the DNA TGTGCCAGCAGCTTGACAGGGGCCAACGCTGAAGCTTTCTTT.

In nucleotides, the CDR3 is TGTGCCAGCAGCTTTATGGGGGGTACTGAAGCTTTCTTT. As protein: CASSFMGGTEAFF. The chain is built from TRBV5-6 and TRBJ1-1; D perhaps matches TRBD1 (5 bases). CDR1 SGHDT and CDR2 YYEEEE come from the germline V gene. This CDR3 contains 13 residues. V lost 2 bases and J 5 bases, leaving 10 bases between the germline ends.

Points on this clone: This same CDR3 is encoded by further DNA sequences in the sample. The gene calls are TRBV3-1 (or the pseudogene TRBV3-2) and TRBJ1-1, with D unresolved. Trimming took 1 base from V and 1 from J, leaving 7 bases between them. This CDR3 contains 14 residues. Germline V gives CDR1 LGHDT, CDR2 YNNKEL (reference sequence). CDR3 coding DNA: TGTGCCAGCAGCCAAGTACGAGGGAACACTGAAGCTTTCTTT. The encoded protein is CASSQVRGNTEAFF.